This T cell receptor beta chain was captured by sequencing in a study of shared clonotypes between healthy human individuals. Naive-designated CD8 cells lacked CD45RO, were positively enriched for CCR7, and omitted terminally differentiated effector memory CD45RA+ cells. Points from the study as a whole: The authors expected sequencing depth to affect clonotype sharing among donors.

Repertoires were generated with immunoSEQ multiplex PCR, while TCRdb's copy carries only in-frame clones and drops some. The sample holds millions of clones; about 92% are singletons and the top ten take under 2%. The J segment lost 1 base and the V segment lost 0 bases, leaving 10 bases of the junction unmatched. CDR1 SEHNR and CDR2 FQNEAQ come from the germline V gene (reference sequence). The CDR3 spans 19 residues. A word on this clone: The antigen is not known.

The chain carries TRBV7-9 and TRBJ2-1, with 9 bases aligning to TRBD2. This sequence originates from a man aged 18-30 years in good health. Some clones in this sample may be carry-over from other donors' samples. The material sequenced was naive CD8+ T cells from PBMCs. This CDR3 reads CASSLAWLAGTNSYNEQFF. The DNA of the CDR3 is TGTGCCAGCAGCTTAGCTTGGCTAGCGGGAACGAATTCCTACAATGAGCAGTTCTTC.